This T cell receptor (beta chain) was documented in a study of blood T cell repertoires in COVID-19. Across the study: There were acute and convalescent COVID-19 samples, and they came from the United States, Italy and Spain. The analysed material was cDNA or gDNA that came from T cells, B-cell-depleted T cells, or PBMCs.

Patients of the Seattle cohort, enrolled during active infection, were followed longitudinally. Per the authors' pipeline: Estimation of nucleated cell counts relied on the amplification of reference gene primers. TCRdb's table, derived via immunoSEQ multiplex PCR, lists solely in-frame clones and lacks some. That table is the source of V, J and clone size, and D and trimming were worked out from the DNA. The data show under 95,000 clones, with approximately 86% seen just once and approximately 2.8% held by the top ten. Germline loops: CDR1 KGHSH, CDR2 LQKENI. The CDR3 consists of 15 residues. V was cut by 3 bases and J by 0 bases, with 9 bases left in between.

The sample consisted of peripheral blood. The gene calls are TRBV18 and TRBJ2-1, with D hard to call. The TCR comes from a woman older than 75 with COVID-19, enrolled during active disease. The DNA for the CDR3 is TGTGCCAGCTCACCGGGCATGGTCTCCTACAATGAGCAGTTCTTC. This translates into CASSPGMVSYNEQFF.